These 29 T cell receptor beta chains were sequenced from one sample in a study of T-cell memory formation after mild COVID-19. TCRdb used MiXCR to reprocess the 5' RACE reads, holding one entry per CDR3 protein. The table lists about 140,000 distinct CDR3 sequences, around 15% of them singletons. The sample taken for sequencing was PBMCs or a T cell subset sorted from them (not recorded which). The receptors stem from an adult woman who had mild COVID-19 (a few samples of this study predate the infection). Cell type and time point are not known.

This clonotype was detected only a few times. This sequence joins TRBV7-2 and TRBJ2-3; TRBD1 aligns across 7 bases. Per germline, CDR1 SGHTA and CDR2 FQGNSA. CDR3 length equals 14 residues. J was trimmed by 2 bases and V by 4 bases; bases with no gene match: 3. The CDR3 sequence: CASSSGQVTDTQYF. The DNA of the CDR3 is TGTGCCAGCAGCTCAGGACAGGTCACAGATACGCAGTATTTT. Variable domain in full (rest from reference TRBV7-2 and TRBJ2-3): GAGVSQSPSNKVTEKGKDVELRCDPISGHTALYWYRQSLGQGLEFLIYFQGNSAPDKSGLPSDRFSAERTGGSVSTLTIQRTQQEDSAVYLCASSSGQVTDTQYFGPGTRLTVL.

This chain uses TRBV27 with TRBJ2-6; no firm D call. The CDR3 spans 13 residues. Germline values: CDR1 MNHEY, CDR2 SMNVEV (reference sequence). The germline V and J ends were trimmed by 5 bases and 4 bases, with 6 bases remaining between them. The CDR3 nucleotides are TGTGCCAGCAGTCGTGACGGGGCCAACGTCCTGACTTTC. This translates into CASSRDGANVLTF.

This chain connects TRBV7-2 to TRBJ1-2; tentatively, D is TRBD1 (6 bases). Germline V lookup: CDR1 SGHTA, CDR2 FQGNSA. V was shortened by 2 bases and J by 6 bases, with 16 bases between the two germline ends. The CDR3 totals 15 residues. The CDR3 bases are TGTGCCAGCAGCTTAATGGTGGTATCAGGGGATGGCTACACCTTC. Its protein product is CASSLMVVSGDGYTF.

This clonotype was counted between two and nine times. The chain combines TRBV3-1 with TRBJ2-3; 8 bases are shared with TRBD1. V gave up 6 bases and J gave up 1 base; unmatched junction bases: 3. This CDR3 spans 14 amino acids. Germline V lookup: CDR1 LGHDT, CDR2 YNNKEL (reference sequence). CDR3 in amino acids: CASRDRAGTDTQYF. CDR3 bases: TGTGCCAGCAGGGACAGGGCAGGCACAGATACGCAGTATTTT.

V usage is TRBV18 and J usage is TRBJ1-5; no clear D gene. This CDR3 contains 15 residues. Germline V gene data show CDR1 as KGHSH and CDR2 as LQKENI. Trimming stripped 6 bases from V and 0 bases from J, with 12 bases between. The CDR3 sequence: CASSQQIYSNQPQHF. The CDR3 DNA reads TGTGCCAGCTCTCAACAGATTTATAGCAATCAGCCCCAGCATTTT.

The gene calls are TRBV9 and TRBJ2-4; 8 nucleotides agree with TRBD2. J gave up 3 bases and V 1 base, and 12 bases lay outside the gene matches. This CDR3 is built from 18 residues. CDR1 is SGDLS, CDR2 YYNGEE, per germline. The CDR3 DNA sequence: TGTGCCAGCAGCGTAACGGGGGGGCCCCCTTTAAGCAAAAACATTCAGTACTTC. This codes for CASSVTGGPPLSKNIQYF.

This clonotype appeared a few times. The CDR3 bases are TGTGCCAGCAGTTTGACAGAGTGGGACGTCCTGACTTTC. Protein sequence: CASSLTEWDVLTF. The chain couples TRBV6-5 to TRBJ2-6, with D perhaps TRBD1 (5 bases). The ends were cut back, 4 bases at V and 11 bases at J, with 12 bases in the middle. Germline values: CDR1 MNHEY, CDR2 SVGAGI. This CDR3 comprises 13 residues.

Remarks on this clonotype: A read error may account for a junction end that differs from germline. The chain employs TRBV7-9 and TRBJ2-7; 8 bases fit TRBD2. Germline V gene data show CDR1 as SEHNR and CDR2 as FQNEAQ (reference sequence). There are 13 residues in the CDR3. CDR3 DNA: TGTGCCAGCAGCTCGACCGCGAGCGGGAGAGGGCACTTC. The encoded protein is CASSSTASGRGHF.

This rearrangement joins TRBV12-3 or TRBV12-4 to TRBJ1-2, with unresolved D. Trimming left V 7 bases short and J 13 bases short, with 22 bases between. The CDR3 is 13 amino acids. The CDR3 is CASTSVLTPACTF. The CDR3 bases are TGTGCCAGCACCTCCGTTCTTACACCAGCTTGCACCTTC.

The table lists this clonotype with a few counts. The rearrangement links TRBV14 to TRBJ2-7; 11 nucleotides match TRBD1. CDR3 length: 15 amino acids. Germline CDR1 is SGHDN and CDR2 is FVKESK. V dropped 5 bases and J dropped 4; count of bases not matched to a gene: 7. CDR3 region: CASSYGTGGVYEQYF. CDR3 in DNA: TGTGCCAGCAGCTATGGGACAGGGGGTGTTTACGAGCAGTACTTC.

This clonotype has more than one count but fewer than ten. The chain combines TRBV7-8 with TRBJ2-7; D is possibly TRBD1 (5 bases). The CDR3 has 17 residues. The ends were cut back, 1 base at V and 4 bases at J, with 20 bases in the middle. Germline CDR1 and CDR2: SGHVS and FQNEAQ. Here the CDR3 reads CASSLVQVRQGRYEQYF. The CDR3 DNA reads TGTGCCAGCAGCTTAGTGCAGGTTCGTCAGGGTCGGTACGAGCAGTACTTC.

The chain is built from TRBV5-4 and TRBJ2-7; D may match TRBD1 or TRBD2 (5 bases each). This CDR3 has 15 amino acids. From germline, CDR1 is SGHNT and CDR2 YYREEE (reference sequence). V lost 3 bases and J 6 bases, leaving 19 bases between the germline ends. This chain's CDR3 is CASSSGVRDRGEQYF. The CDR3 region has the DNA TGTGCCAGCAGCTCCGGGGTAAGGGATAGGGGCGAGCAGTACTTC.

The sample holds a few counts of this clonotype. The V gene is TRBV7-9, the J gene TRBJ2-7, with unresolved D. V lost 4 bases and J lost 5, with 6 bases in between. CDR3 length: 11 amino acids. The germline gives CDR1 SEHNR, CDR2 FQNEAQ (reference sequence). Here the CDR3 reads CASSYSNEQYF. CDR3 coding DNA: TGTGCCAGCAGCTATAGCAACGAGCAGTACTTC.

V and J are TRBV24-1 and TRBJ2-7; D is uncertain. The CDR3 covers 12 residues. V was shortened by 4 bases and J by 2 bases, with 5 bases between the two germline ends. The germline V gene encodes CDR1 KGHDR and CDR2 SFDVKD. CDR3 loop: CATSDTTYEQYF. In DNA form, the CDR3 reads TGTGCCACCAGTGACACCACCTACGAGCAGTACTTC.

This CDR3 is CASSELGSGGNEQYF. As DNA, the CDR3 is TGTGCCAGCAGCGAACTAGGGAGCGGGGGCAACGAGCAGTACTTC. V usage is TRBV3-1 and J usage is TRBJ2-7; 8 bases map to TRBD2. The length of the CDR3 is 15 residues. Germline CDR1 LGHDT, CDR2 YNNKEL (reference sequence). The J segment lost 5 bases and the V segment lost 5 bases, leaving 11 bases of the junction unmatched.

V usage is TRBV14 and J usage is TRBJ2-1; 11 bases are a match to TRBD2. Germline values: CDR1 SGHDN, CDR2 FVKESK. V gave up 0 bases and J gave up 10 bases; unmatched junction bases: 11. This CDR3 region has 17 residues. The CDR3 protein is CASSQDPGTSGGKEQFF. The DNA for the CDR3 is TGTGCCAGCAGCCAAGATCCCGGGACTAGCGGAGGGAAGGAGCAGTTCTTC.

The gene calls are TRBV7-3 and TRBJ1-1; D is possibly TRBD1 (6 bases). Germline CDR1 reads SGHTA; CDR2 reads FQGTGA. V was pared by 2 bases and J by 1 base, with 11 bases between. CDR3 length equals 15 residues. DNA of the CDR3: TGTGCCAGCAGCTTATTCGCAGGGGAGAACACTGAAGCTTTCTTT. Its translation is CASSLFAGENTEAFF.

V gene TRBV5-1 combines with J gene TRBJ2-2; D call uncertain. The CDR3 has 16 amino acids. V dropped 0 bases and J dropped 0 bases, with 9 bases sitting between them. Germline V lookup: CDR1 SGHRS, CDR2 YFSETQ. CDR3 sequence reads: CASSLGLATNTGELFF. CDR3 coding DNA: TGCGCCAGCAGCTTGGGTTTGGCTACGAACACCGGGGAGCTGTTTTTT.

Ten or more counts support this clonotype. V is TRBV19 and J is TRBJ2-7; tentatively, D is TRBD1 or TRBD2 (6 bases each). Trimming removed 4 bases from V and 0 bases from J, with 16 bases in between. The V gene's germline CDR1 is LNHDA and CDR2 SQIVND (reference sequence). The CDR3 runs 16 residues. The CDR3: CASSKYGGESSYEQYF. Written as DNA, the CDR3 is TGTGCCAGTAGTAAGTACGGGGGCGAGAGCTCCTACGAGCAGTACTTC.

V and J are TRBV18 and TRBJ2-1; 11 nucleotides align to TRBD1. The CDR3 length is 14 residues. Looked up from germline, CDR1 is KGHSH and CDR2 is LQKENI. Germline trimming cut 5 bases from V and 7 bases from J; bases unmatched to any gene: 4. CDR3 DNA sequence: TGTGCCAGCTCAACTGGACAGGGGGCGAATGAGCAGTTCTTC. Its translation: CASSTGQGANEQFF.

The chain employs TRBV12-3 or TRBV12-4 and TRBJ2-5, with 9 bases identical to TRBD2. The CDR3 has 15 amino acids. Germline trimming cut 5 bases from V and 1 base from J; bases unmatched to any gene: 5. The CDR3: CASSRSGSGQETQYF. In DNA form, the CDR3 reads TGTGCCAGCAGTCGTAGCGGGAGTGGCCAAGAGACCCAGTACTTC.

This chain links TRBV7-9 with TRBJ2-5, with D possibly matching TRBD2 (6 bases). Germline assignment: CDR1 SEHNR and CDR2 FQNEAQ (reference sequence). The CDR3 is 15 amino acids. V lost 6 bases and J lost 2, with 16 bases in between. For the CDR3, the DNA is TGTGCCAGCAGTCACGGGACTGTTGAGCAAGAGACCCAGTACTTC. As protein: CASSHGTVEQETQYF.

V and J are TRBV29-1 and TRBJ2-5; no clear D. The V end was cut by 0 bases, the J end by 1 base, with 18 bases between. Looked up from germline, CDR1 is SQVTM and CDR2 is ANQGSEA. This CDR3 has 17 amino acids. CDR3 nucleotides: TGCAGCGTTGAAGACCTACGCCCCGGACGGAGCCAAGAGACCCAGTACTTC. This translates into CSVEDLRPGRSQETQYF.

The chain links TRBV7-8 to TRBJ2-7; D is undetermined. The germline V gene encodes CDR1 SGHVS and CDR2 FQNEAQ. The ends were cut back, 1 base at V and 2 bases at J, with 9 bases in the middle. The CDR3 extends over 14 amino acids. The CDR3 loop is CASSLGENPYEQYF. The CDR3 DNA follows: TGTGCCAGCAGCTTAGGAGAAAACCCCTACGAGCAGTACTTC.

V is TRBV7-9 and J is TRBJ1-6; D not certain. Trimming stripped 4 bases from V and 6 bases from J, with 13 bases between. Germline V gene sequence: CDR1 SEHNR, CDR2 FQNEAQ (reference sequence). The CDR3 is 15 amino acids. For the CDR3, the DNA is TGTGCCAGCAGCTCTGCCCCGGCGGGTAATTCACCCCTCCACTTT. Its translation: CASSSAPAGNSPLHF.

The chain links TRBV15 to TRBJ2-2; D is unclear. Germline V CDR1 and CDR2: LNHNV, YYDKDF (reference sequence). V shed 6 bases and J shed 1 base, with 9 bases lying between them. The CDR3 contains 14 residues. CDR3 region: CATRLLRNTGELFF. In DNA, the CDR3 is TGTGCCACCAGGTTGCTGAGGAACACCGGGGAGCTGTTTTTT.

This chain links TRBV4-3 with TRBJ2-6; 7 nucleotides line up with TRBD2. J gave up 4 bases and V 3 bases, and 6 bases lay outside the gene matches. Per the germline V gene, CDR1 is LGHNA and CDR2 is YSLEER. The CDR3 sequence is 16 residues long. The CDR3 DNA is TGCGCCAGCAGCCACGAGGCGGGAGCGGGGGCCAACGTCCTGACTTTC. This sequence encodes CASSHEAGAGANVLTF.

This clonotype was detected only a few times. The rearrangement links TRBV6-5 to TRBJ2-5; D may be TRBD1 (5 bases). V lost 0 bases to trimming and J lost 2 bases, with 16 bases between them. The CDR3 consists of 17 residues. Per the germline V gene, CDR1 is MNHEY and CDR2 is SVGAGI. DNA for the CDR3: TGTGCCAGCAGTTACTCGGGGCAGAGCCTTGTACAAGAGACCCAGTACTTC. Amino acids: CASSYSGQSLVQETQYF.

In this sample, this clonotype turned up many times. This sequence joins TRBV7-6 and TRBJ2-2; TRBD2 agrees at 11 bases. After removal of 6 bases from V and 2 bases from J, the junction contained 5 bases not matched to a gene. Germline CDR1 is SGHVS and CDR2 is FNYEAQ. The CDR3 contains 16 residues. The CDR3 reads CASRELAGGNTGELFF. The CDR3 coding sequence is TGTGCCAGCAGGGAGCTAGCGGGGGGTAACACCGGGGAGCTGTTTTTT.